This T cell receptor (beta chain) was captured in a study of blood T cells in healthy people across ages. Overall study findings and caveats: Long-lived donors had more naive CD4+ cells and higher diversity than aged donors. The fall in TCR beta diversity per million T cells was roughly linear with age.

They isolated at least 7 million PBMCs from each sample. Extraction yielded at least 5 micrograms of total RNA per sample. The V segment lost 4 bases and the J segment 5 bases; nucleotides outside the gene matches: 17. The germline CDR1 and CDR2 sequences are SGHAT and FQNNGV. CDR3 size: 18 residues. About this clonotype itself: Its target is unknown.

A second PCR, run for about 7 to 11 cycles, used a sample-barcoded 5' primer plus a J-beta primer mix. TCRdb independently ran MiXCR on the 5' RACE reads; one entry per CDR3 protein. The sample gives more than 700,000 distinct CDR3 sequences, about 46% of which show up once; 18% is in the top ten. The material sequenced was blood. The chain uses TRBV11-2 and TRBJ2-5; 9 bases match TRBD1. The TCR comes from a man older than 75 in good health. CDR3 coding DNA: TGTGCCAGCAGCTACAGCCTCCCCCTAACAGGGGGCGGTGAGACCCAGTACTTC. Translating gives CASSYSLPLTGGGETQYF.